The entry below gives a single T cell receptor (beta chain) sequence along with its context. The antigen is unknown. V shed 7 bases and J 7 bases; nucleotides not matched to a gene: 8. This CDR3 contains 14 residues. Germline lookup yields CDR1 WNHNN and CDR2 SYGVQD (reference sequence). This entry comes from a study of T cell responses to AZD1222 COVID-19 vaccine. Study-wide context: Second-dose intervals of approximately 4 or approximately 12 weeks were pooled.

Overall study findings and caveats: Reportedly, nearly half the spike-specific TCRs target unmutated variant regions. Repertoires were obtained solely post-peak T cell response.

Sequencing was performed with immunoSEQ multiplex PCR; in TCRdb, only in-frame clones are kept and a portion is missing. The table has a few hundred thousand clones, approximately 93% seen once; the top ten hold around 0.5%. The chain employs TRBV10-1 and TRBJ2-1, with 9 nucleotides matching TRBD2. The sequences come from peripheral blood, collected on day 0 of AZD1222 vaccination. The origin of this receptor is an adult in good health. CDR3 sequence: CASKRSGRVNEQFF. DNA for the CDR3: TGCGCCAGCAAGCGTAGCGGGAGAGTAAATGAGCAGTTCTTC.